The source of this T cell receptor (beta chain) is a study of PD-1 blockade in classical Hodgkin lymphoma. The wider study: Intravenous infusions of nivolumab 3 mg/kg reached patients every 2 weeks.

The V gene's germline CDR1 is SGHRS and CDR2 YFSETQ. CDR3 length: 14 residues. V gave up 2 bases and J gave up 7 bases, with 15 bases separating them. The protocol was immunoSEQ multiplex PCR, while the TCRdb copy is restricted to in-frame clones and leaves out a portion. The sample records about 6,400 clones, approximately 89% being singletons. Time point defined: cycle 4 day 1 (C4D1), after 6 weeks of nivolumab. Patients all relapsed after autologous stem cell transplantation, and there was variation in brentuximab vedotin exposure. Investigators isolated CD4+ T cells from thawed PBMCs through magnetic negative selection.

This receptor was taken from a human donor with classical Hodgkin lymphoma. The rearrangement uses TRBV5-1 and TRBJ1-2, with a possible D match to TRBD1 (6 bases). The sequences come from CD4+ T cells from blood, collected before the fourth cycle of nivolumab. The chain's CDR3 is CASSFDRTYSGYTF. CDR3 coding DNA: TGCGCCAGCAGCTTCGACAGGACTTATTCTGGCTACACCTTC. Full variable domain (rest looked up from reference TRBV5-1 and TRBJ1-2): KAGVTQTPRYLIKTRGQQVTLSCSPISGHRSVSWYQQTPGQGLQFLFEYFSETQRNKGNFPGRFSGRQFSNSRSEMNVSTLELGDSALYLCASSFDRTYSGYTFGSGTRLTVV.